This T cell receptor beta chain stems from a study of regulatory T cells in long-lasting Graves disease. Time point here: persistent/refractory GD, antithyroid drugs over 5 years with positive TRAb. The TCR library was made from RNA extracted from PBMCs. This clonotype has at least ten counts. Its cognate antigen is unknown. Whole-study findings and limits: Less diverse TCR repertoires were seen in persistent Graves' patients than in newly diagnosed ones. There was favoring of TRBV28, TRBJ1-2 and TRBJ2-5 in persistent disease.

CDR1 is MNHNS, CDR2 SASEGT, per germline. Trimming at V came to 6 bases and at J to 0 bases, leaving 6 bases not matched to a gene. CDR3 length equals 15 residues. Both iRepertoire HTBI primers and Arm-PCR of CDR3 regions were used to build the TCR beta libraries. TCRdb re-called the multiplex PCR reads with MiXCR, one entry per CDR3 protein. The sample consists of approximately 400,000 distinct CDR3 sequences, about 23% of them appearing once. This sequence originates from a middle-aged woman with Graves disease. The sample in question was peripheral blood mononuclear cells (PBMCs), obtained when the disease was refractory, from a patient treated with antithyroid drugs. The genes are TRBV6-1 and TRBJ2-5; the match to TRBD2 covers 8 bases. The DNA for the CDR3 is TGTGCCAGCAGGAGACTAGCGAGGTACCAAGAGACCCAGTACTTC. It is translated as CASRRLARYQETQYF.